A selection of T cell receptor beta chains follows, all from one sample in a study of human T cells and chemical hapten exposure. One entry per CDR3 protein results from TCRdb running MiXCR on the RACE reads. The sample consists of roughly 130,000 distinct CDR3 sequences, about 11% of them appearing once. Sequenced material: whole blood, taken in connection with sensitization to the hapten diphenylcyclopropenone (DPC). The receptors come from a woman between 45 and 60 years old with alopecia areata. Some clones in this sample may be carry-over from other donors' samples. CDR3s include the opening cysteine and the closing phenylalanine or tryptophan. Each record gives: CDR3 protein, CDR3 DNA, clone size, J gene, D gene, V gene. D genes are given only for firm matches. Expanded clones are given a class, and other clones once, few, many or no size at all.

CASSPPTGGSYNSPLHF	TGTGCCAGCTCACCACCGACCGGCGGCTCCTATAATTCACCCCTCCACTTT	few	TRBJ1-6	NA	TRBV18
CSARDRQRDPYAEQYF	TGCAGTGCTAGAGATCGCCAGCGGGACCCTTATGCCGAGCAGTACTTC	NA	TRBJ2-7	TRBD2	TRBV20-1
CASSSKREGTGELFF	TGTGCCAGCAGCTCCAAGCGGGAGGGGACCGGGGAGCTGTTTTTT	NA	TRBJ2-2	TRBD2	TRBV5-4
CASSSEPTNEKLFF	TGTGCCAGCAGTTCAGAACCAACTAATGAAAAACTGTTTTTT	few	TRBJ1-4	NA	TRBV12-3/TRBV12-4
CSARRGQGAYEQYF	TGCAGTGCTAGACGGGGACAGGGGGCTTACGAGCAGTACTTC	few	TRBJ2-7	TRBD1	TRBV20-1
CASSQVRGTGELFF	TGTGCCAGCAGCCAAGTCAGGGGGACCGGGGAGCTGTTTTTT	few	TRBJ2-2	TRBD1	TRBV3-1
CASSVTARGDTQYF	TGTGCCAGCAGCGTAACAGCCAGAGGAGATACGCAGTATTTT	few	TRBJ2-3	NA	TRBV9
CSVKSSPALTDTQYF	TGCAGCGTTAAATCTAGCCCGGCCCTCACAGATACGCAGTATTTT	few	TRBJ2-3	NA	TRBV29-1
CASSFWSESGANVLTF	TGTGCCAGCAGTTTCTGGTCTGAGTCTGGGGCCAACGTCCTGACTTTC	NA	TRBJ2-6	NA	TRBV6-1
CASSSRTGGESPLHF	TGTGCCAGCAGCTCCCGGACAGGGGGCGAATCACCCCTCCACTTT	few	TRBJ1-6	TRBD1	TRBV7-8
CATSDGGQGSYEQYF	TGTGCCACCAGTGATGGTGGACAGGGGTCCTACGAGCAGTACTTC	NA	TRBJ2-7	TRBD1	TRBV24-1
CASSPRGLGANVLTF	TGTGCCAGCAGCCCCAGGGGGCTTGGGGCCAACGTCCTGACTTTC	NA	TRBJ2-6	TRBD1	TRBV7-2
CASLAGGVYNEQFF	TGTGCCAGCCTAGCGGGGGGGGTCTACAATGAGCAGTTCTTC	NA	TRBJ2-1	TRBD2	TRBV2
CASSYVSSYNEQFF	TGTGCCAGCAGTTACGTCAGCTCCTACAATGAGCAGTTCTTC	few	TRBJ2-1	NA	TRBV6-2/TRBV6-3
CSASFQGSSYNEQFF	TGCAGTGCTAGCTTTCAGGGCAGCTCCTACAATGAGCAGTTCTTC	NA	TRBJ2-1	NA	TRBV20-1
CSARGTGNTF	TGCAGTGCTAGAGGGACAGGGAACACCTTC	many	TRBJ1-2	TRBD1	TRBV20-1
CASRPGTSRGETQYF	TGTGCCAGCAGACCTGGGACTAGCCGGGGGGAGACCCAGTACTTC	NA	TRBJ2-5	TRBD2	TRBV12-3/TRBV12-4
CASSIDERTFSTNEKLFF	TGTGCCAGCAGTATCGACGAGAGGACCTTTTCAACTAATGAAAAACTGTTTTTT	NA	TRBJ1-4	NA	TRBV6-2/TRBV6-3
CASSQTVSSGNTIYF	TGTGCCAGCAGCCAAACCGTCTCCTCTGGAAACACCATATATTTT	once	TRBJ1-3	NA	TRBV4-2
CASSAGLPNEQFF	TGTGCCAGCAGCGCGGGACTTCCCAATGAGCAGTTCTTC	NA	TRBJ2-1	NA	TRBV9
CASSPNRVYEQFF	TGTGCCAGCAGTCCGAACAGGGTATATGAGCAGTTCTTC	many	TRBJ2-1	NA	TRBV12-3/TRBV12-4
CASWSRRTDTQYF	TGTGCCAGCTGGAGCCGACGCACAGATACGCAGTATTTT	few	TRBJ2-3	NA	TRBV2
CASSKAVGYTF	TGTGCCAGCAGCAAAGCTGTCGGCTACACCTTC	NA	TRBJ1-2	NA	TRBV21-1
CASSISLDGLSEQYF	TGTGCCAGTAGCATCTCCCTGGACGGACTTTCCGAGCAGTACTTC	few	TRBJ2-7	NA	TRBV19
CATTGLGGTEAFF	TGTGCCACGACAGGTTTGGGGGGCACTGAAGCTTTCTTT	NA	TRBJ1-1	NA	TRBV28
CASSYRGRGTEAFF	TGTGCCAGCAGTTACAGGGGAAGAGGCACTGAAGCTTTCTTT	few	TRBJ1-1	NA	TRBV6-5
CASSFSGNPQETQYF	TGCGCCAGCAGCTTTAGTGGGAACCCACAAGAGACCCAGTACTTC	few	TRBJ2-5	NA	TRBV5-1
CASSEGTVRELFF	TGTGCCAGCAGTGAAGGGACCGTAAGGGAGCTGTTTTTT	NA	TRBJ2-2	NA	TRBV6-1
CASSRADSWRETQYF	TGTGCCAGCAGTAGGGCCGACTCGTGGAGGGAGACCCAGTACTTC	NA	TRBJ2-5	NA	TRBV6-5
CASSYTDVRGPQETQYF	TGTGCCAGCAGTTACACGGACGTAAGGGGACCGCAAGAGACCCAGTACTTC	few	TRBJ2-5	NA	TRBV6-2/TRBV6-3
CASSQVPGGGKYEKLFF	TGTGCCAGCAGCCAAGTCCCCGGTGGGGGGAAGTATGAAAAACTGTTTTTT	NA	TRBJ1-4	NA	TRBV4-2
CASSKAGRGGSGGNEQFF	TGTGCCAGCAGCAAAGCGGGGCGGGGGGGCAGCGGAGGAAATGAGCAGTTCTTC	once	TRBJ2-1	NA	TRBV21-1
CASSGPPSGRTDTQYF	TGTGCCAGCAGCGGCCCCCCTAGCGGACGCACAGATACGCAGTATTTT	NA	TRBJ2-3	TRBD2	TRBV25-1
CASSFGVEAFF	TGTGCCAGCAGTTTTGGTGTTGAAGCTTTCTTT	few	TRBJ1-1	NA	TRBV12-3/TRBV12-4
CASSPFRVAGGFSSYEQYF	TGTGCCAGCAGCCCCTTCAGGGTAGCGGGAGGGTTCAGCTCCTACGAGCAGTACTTC	few	TRBJ2-7	TRBD2	TRBV7-8
CAISDSGSQETQYF	TGTGCCATCAGTGATTCAGGGTCCCAAGAGACCCAGTACTTC	NA	TRBJ2-5	NA	TRBV10-3
CASTPTWEGEQYF	TGTGCCAGCACCCCCACGTGGGAGGGCGAGCAGTACTTC	few	TRBJ2-7	TRBD2	TRBV27
CSVEGTGGFYGYTF	TGCAGCGTTGAAGGGACAGGGGGCTTCTATGGCTACACCTTC	NA	TRBJ1-2	TRBD1	TRBV29-1
CAWSPGQGDEKLFF	TGTGCCTGGAGTCCGGGACAGGGGGATGAAAAACTGTTTTTT	NA	TRBJ1-4	TRBD1	TRBV30
CAIPGLANGELFF	TGTGCCATCCCGGGACTAGCAAACGGGGAGCTGTTTTTT	NA	TRBJ2-2	TRBD2	TRBV10-3
CTSSLGGLAQETQYF	TGTACCAGCAGTTTAGGAGGACTAGCACAAGAGACCCAGTACTTC	NA	TRBJ2-5	TRBD2	TRBV28
CASSDDRPEQPQHF	TGTGCCAGCAGTGACGACAGGCCGGAGCAGCCCCAGCATTTT	NA	TRBJ1-5	NA	TRBV2
CASSLGTRTASTDTQYF	TGTGCCAGCAGCCTGGGAACCAGGACAGCCAGCACAGATACGCAGTATTTT	many	TRBJ2-3	NA	TRBV14
CASSLAGTGTGDSPLHF	TGTGCCAGCAGCTTAGCAGGGACCGGGACAGGGGACTCACCCCTCCACTTT	NA	TRBJ1-6	TRBD1	TRBV7-8
CASIYRESYTF	TGTGCCAGCATCTACAGGGAAAGCTACACCTTC	NA	TRBJ1-2	NA	TRBV6-6
CSARNPGRQSPLHF	TGCAGTGCTAGAAATCCAGGGAGACAATCACCCCTCCACTTT	NA	TRBJ1-6	NA	TRBV20-1
CASSFNPGQGASEQYF	TGTGCCAGCAGCTTTAACCCGGGACAGGGGGCTAGTGAGCAGTACTTC	NA	TRBJ2-7	TRBD1	TRBV9
CASSLLAGGYNEQFF	TGTGCCAGCAGCTTACTAGCGGGAGGGTACAATGAGCAGTTCTTC	NA	TRBJ2-1	TRBD2	TRBV11-2
CASSLVAWDEQFF	TGTGCCAGCAGCTTAGTTGCGTGGGATGAGCAGTTCTTC	few	TRBJ2-1	NA	TRBV7-9
CASSIAPRGTYEQYF	TGTGCCAGTAGTATAGCCCCCCGGGGCACCTACGAGCAGTACTTC	NA	TRBJ2-7	NA	TRBV19
CASSLEGTSGSYTQYF	TGTGCCAGCAGCTTAGAGGGGACTAGCGGGAGCTATACGCAGTATTTT	NA	TRBJ2-3	TRBD2	TRBV7-2